What follows describes a single T cell receptor (beta chain). The germline V and J ends were trimmed by 5 bases and 3 bases, with 12 bases remaining between them. Germline CDR1 and CDR2: SGHVS and FQNEAQ. There are 14 residues in the CDR3. The sample is drawn from a study of blood T cell repertoires in COVID-19. The table came from immunoSEQ multiplex PCR; TCRdb's copy has only in-frame clones and leaves some out. The profile shows approximately 360,000 clones, approximately 87% of them singletons. The rearrangement joins TRBV7-8 to TRBJ2-3; D might be TRBD2 (5 bases). The sequencing sample was made of PBMCs or T cells enriched from blood (not recorded which). The clonotype originates from a man aged 40-50 years in a cohort exposed to, infected with or recovered from COVID-19 (not recorded which). CDR3 nucleotide sequence: TGTGCCAGCAGCCGTAGCGAGACAACAGATACGCAGTATTTT. It codes for CASSRSETTDTQYF. The full variable domain, with the rest looked up from reference TRBV7-8 and TRBJ2-3, is GAGVSQSPRYKVAKRGQDVALRCDPISGHVSLFWYQQALGQGPEFLTYFQNEAQLDKSGLPSDRFFAERPEGSVSTLKIQRTQQEDSAVYLCASSRSETTDTQYFGPGTRLTVL.